This T cell receptor (beta chain) was retrieved from a study of blood T cells in healthy people across ages. At the level of the study: About one barcoded beta molecule was captured per two T cells (by template switching). Study-level points and caveats: Diversity figures based on one million T cells were deemed too low. Older age went with lower TCR beta diversity per million T cells, in a roughly linear way. Higher naive T cell percentage went strongly together with higher TCR beta diversity.

The germline CDR1 and CDR2 sequences are SGHVS and FQNEAQ. The germline V and J ends were trimmed by 2 bases and 2 bases, with 3 bases remaining between them. There are 12 residues in the CDR3. The second PCR ran about 6 to 12 cycles with a sample-barcoded 5' primer and J-beta primers. MiXCR was run by TCRdb on the 5' RACE reads, yielding one entry per CDR3 protein. The table lists 270,000 or so distinct CDR3 sequences, 25% to 30% of them singletons, with 29% in the top ten. A remark on this clonotype: Its antigen is still unknown.

The source is a woman in her 70s in good health. The chain recombines TRBV7-8 with TRBJ2-5; D unclear. Sequencing input: blood. CDR3 sequence (DNA): TGTGCCAGCAGCTTACATCAAGAGACCCAGTACTTC. Translated, it gives CASSLHQETQYF.